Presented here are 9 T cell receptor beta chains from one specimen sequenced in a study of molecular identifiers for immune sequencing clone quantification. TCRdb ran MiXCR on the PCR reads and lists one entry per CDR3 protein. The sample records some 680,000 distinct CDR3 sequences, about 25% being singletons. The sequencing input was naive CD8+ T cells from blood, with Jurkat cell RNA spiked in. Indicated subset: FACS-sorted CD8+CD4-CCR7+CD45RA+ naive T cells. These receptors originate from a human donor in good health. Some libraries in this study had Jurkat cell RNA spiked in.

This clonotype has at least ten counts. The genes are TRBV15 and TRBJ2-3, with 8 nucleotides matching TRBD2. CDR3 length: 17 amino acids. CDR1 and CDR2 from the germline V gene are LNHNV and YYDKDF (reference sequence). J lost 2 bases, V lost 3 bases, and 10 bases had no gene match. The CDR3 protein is CATSSEIIAGSTDTQYF. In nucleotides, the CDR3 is TGTGCCACCAGCAGCGAGATTATAGCGGGATCCACAGATACGCAGTATTTT.

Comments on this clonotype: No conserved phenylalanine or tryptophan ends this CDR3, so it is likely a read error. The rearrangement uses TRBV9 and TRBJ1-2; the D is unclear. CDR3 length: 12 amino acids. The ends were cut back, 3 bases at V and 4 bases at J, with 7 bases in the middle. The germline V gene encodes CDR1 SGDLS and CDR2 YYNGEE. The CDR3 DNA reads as TGTGCCAGCAGCGGAAACAGCTATGGCTACACCTTA. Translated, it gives CASSGNSYGYTL.

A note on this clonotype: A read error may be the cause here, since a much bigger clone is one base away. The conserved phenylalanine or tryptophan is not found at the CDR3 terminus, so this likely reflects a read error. The CDR3 reads CASSLLGHEQYL. The DNA for the CDR3 is TGTGCCAGCAGTTTGTTGGGGCACGAGCAGTACCTC. The chain joins TRBV27 to TRBJ2-7, with D possibly TRBD1 on 5 matching bases. The V end was cut by 3 bases, the J end by 5 bases, with 8 bases between. Per germline, CDR1 MNHEY and CDR2 SMNVEV (reference sequence). The CDR3 totals 12 residues.

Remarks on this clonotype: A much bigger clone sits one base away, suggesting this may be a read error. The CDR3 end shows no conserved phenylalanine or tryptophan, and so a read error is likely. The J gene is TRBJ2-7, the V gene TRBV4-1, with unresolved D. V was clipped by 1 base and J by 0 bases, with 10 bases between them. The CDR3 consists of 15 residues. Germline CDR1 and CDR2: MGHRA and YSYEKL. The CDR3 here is CASSQGAGNSYEQYL. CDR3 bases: TGCGCCAGCAGCCAAGGTGCAGGAAACTCCTACGAGCAGTACCTC.

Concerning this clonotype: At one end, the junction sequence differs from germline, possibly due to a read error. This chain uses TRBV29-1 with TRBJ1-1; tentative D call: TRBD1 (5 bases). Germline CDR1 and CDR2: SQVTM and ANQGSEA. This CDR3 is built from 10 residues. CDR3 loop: CRGRDTEALF. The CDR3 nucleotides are TGCCGCGGCAGGGATACTGAAGCTCTCTTT. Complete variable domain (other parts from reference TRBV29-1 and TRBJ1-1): SAVISQKPSRDICQRGTSLTIQCQVDSQVTMMFWYRQQPGQSLTLIATANQGSEATYESGFVIDKFPISRPNLTFSTLTVSNMSPEDSSIYLCRGRDTEALFGQGTRLTVV.

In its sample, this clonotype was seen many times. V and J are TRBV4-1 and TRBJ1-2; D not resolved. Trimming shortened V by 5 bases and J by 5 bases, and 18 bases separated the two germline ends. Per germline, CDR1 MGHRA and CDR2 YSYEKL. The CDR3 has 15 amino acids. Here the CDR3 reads CASSWKTEARYGYTF. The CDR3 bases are TGCGCCAGCAGCTGGAAGACGGAGGCTAGGTATGGCTACACCTTC.

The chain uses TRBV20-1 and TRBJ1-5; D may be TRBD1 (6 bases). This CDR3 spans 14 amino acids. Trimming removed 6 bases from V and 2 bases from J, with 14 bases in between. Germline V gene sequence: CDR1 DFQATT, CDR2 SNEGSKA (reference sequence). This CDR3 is CSAEPTGRNQPQHF. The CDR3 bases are TGCAGTGCCGAACCGACAGGACGCAATCAGCCCCAGCATTTT.

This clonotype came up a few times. The CDR3 spells CASSLGDWGLANEQFF. DNA for the CDR3: TGTGCCAGCAGTTTAGGGGATTGGGGGTTGGCCAATGAGCAGTTCTTC. The rearrangement joins TRBV12-3 or TRBV12-4 to TRBJ2-1; TRBD1 or TRBD2 may be the D gene (5 bases each). V shed 1 base and J shed 6 bases, with 16 bases lying between them. The CDR3 has 16 amino acids.

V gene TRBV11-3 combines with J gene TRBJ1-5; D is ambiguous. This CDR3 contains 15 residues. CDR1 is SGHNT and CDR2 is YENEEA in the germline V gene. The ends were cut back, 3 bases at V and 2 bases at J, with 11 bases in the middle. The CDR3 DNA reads TGTGCCAGCAGCTTCTCCGGGAATTGCAATCAGCCCCAGCATTTT. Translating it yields CASSFSGNCNQPQHF.